A selection of T cell receptor beta chains follows, all from one sample in a study of blood T cell repertoires in COVID-19. Sequenced by immunoSEQ multiplex PCR; TCRdb stores in-frame clones only, minus some. The profile shows about 130,000 clones, roughly 86% of them singletons. The material sequenced was peripheral blood. These receptors came from a woman aged 60 to 75 with acute or convalescent COVID-19. The CDR3 runs from the conserved cysteine through the conserved F or W. D genes are given only for firm matches. A clone size is listed for some rows: how often the clone was seen (once, few, many), or a class if it is expanded.

v_gene	d_gene	abundance	j_gene	CDR3nt	CDR3aa
TRBV6-5	TRBD2	-	TRBJ2-3	TGTGCCAGCAGTTACTCCCTAGCGGGAGCAGATACGCAGTATTTT	CASSYSLAGADTQYF
TRBV19	-	-	TRBJ1-1	TGTGCCAGTAGATATGGGCACGGCACTGAAGCTTTCTTT	CASRYGHGTEAFF
TRBV27	TRBD1	few	TRBJ1-5	TGTGCCAGCAGTACAGGGGGCTGGGAGCCCCAGCATTTT	CASSTGGWEPQHF
TRBV18	TRBD1	-	TRBJ2-3	TGTGCCAGCTCGCTAAGGTCACCGGGACAGGGGGCGCGAGATACGCAGTATTTT	CASSLRSPGQGARDTQYF
TRBV18	-	-	TRBJ1-3	TGTGCCAGCTCACCACCGTTGCTGAGCTCTGGAAACACCATATATTTT	CASSPPLLSSGNTIYF
TRBV27	TRBD1	-	TRBJ2-5	TGTGCCAGCAGTTTAGTGGGACAGGTCCAAGAGACCCAGTACTTC	CASSLVGQVQETQYF
TRBV29-1	TRBD1	-	TRBJ1-3	TGCAGCGCCGCGGCAGGGACAGGACGCGGAAACACCATATATTTT	CSAAAGTGRGNTIYF
TRBV5-1	TRBD1	-	TRBJ1-4	TGCGCCAGCAGCTCGATGGGTAGGGGGCTGGGGGAAAAACTGTTTTTT	CASSSMGRGLGEKLFF
TRBV12-3/TRBV12-4	-	-	TRBJ2-1	TGTGCCAGCAGTTTAGCGGAGGTGGGGAAGCAGTTCTTC	CASSLAEVGKQFF
TRBV18	-	-	TRBJ1-1	TGTGCCAGCTCGGCACCCATGAACACTGAAGCTTTCTTT	CASSAPMNTEAFF
TRBV19	-	-	TRBJ1-1	TGTGCCAGTAGAACCTCAGGGAAAGGTGAAGCTTTCTTT	CASRTSGKGEAFF
TRBV6-1	-	once	TRBJ1-4	TGTGCCAGCAGTGAAGCAGCAGGAGGGGAAAAACTGTTTTTT	CASSEAAGGEKLFF
TRBV5-1	TRBD1	-	TRBJ1-1	TGCGCCACCTACGGGACAGACACTGAAGCTTTCTTT	CATYGTDTEAFF
TRBV20-1	-	-	TRBJ1-1	TGCAGTGCTAGTTCCAGGACTGAAGCTTTCTTT	CSASSRTEAFF
TRBV21-1	-	-	TRBJ2-7	TGTGCCAGCAGCAAAGATGACAGACCAGGGGAATCCTACGAGCAGTACTTC	CASSKDDRPGESYEQYF
TRBV2	-	-	TRBJ1-4	TGTGCCAGCTATAGCCTAGGCGGAGGTGAAAAACTGTTTTTT	CASYSLGGGEKLFF
TRBV15	-	-	TRBJ1-6	TGTGCCACCAGCCCCCGAGGCTCCTATAATTCACCCCTCCACTTT	CATSPRGSYNSPLHF
TRBV29-1	-	-	TRBJ1-1	TGCAGCGTTGAGGAGTATGAAGCTTTCTTT	CSVEEYEAFF
TRBV3-1/TRBV3-2	TRBD2	-	TRBJ2-3	TGTGCCAGCAGCGACCTAGCGGGAGGGAGCACAGATACGCAGTATTTT	CASSDLAGGSTDTQYF
TRBV6-5	TRBD2	once	TRBJ2-3	TGTGCCAGCAGTTACTCGAATCTTGGCGGGAGTGATACGCAGTATTTT	CASSYSNLGGSDTQYF
TRBV6-5	-	-	TRBJ2-3	TGTGCCAGCCAGCCCGTCGGGACAGATACGCAGTATTTT	CASQPVGTDTQYF
TRBV10-3	-	once	TRBJ2-3	TGTGCCATCTCAGGGGATAGCACAGATACGCAGTATTTT	CAISGDSTDTQYF
TRBV6-6	-	-	TRBJ1-5	TGTGCCAGCAGACAGCCGAATCAGCCCCAGCATTTT	CASRQPNQPQHF
TRBV21-1	-	-	TRBJ1-2	TGTGCCAGCAGCAAAGAGGGAGACAGGATTTATGGCTACACCTTC	CASSKEGDRIYGYTF
TRBV12-5	TRBD1	-	TRBJ2-5	TGTGCTAGTGGTTACGGACAGGCCTTACAAGAGACCCAGTACTTC	CASGYGQALQETQYF
TRBV27	TRBD2	-	TRBJ2-5	TGTGCCAGCAGTTTATGGGCAGCGGGAGGTGAGACCCAGTACTTC	CASSLWAAGGETQYF
TRBV9	TRBD2	-	TRBJ2-7	TGTGCCAGCAGCGTAGGGACTAGCGGGTCTTACGAGCAGTACTTC	CASSVGTSGSYEQYF
TRBV5-1	TRBD1	-	TRBJ1-1	TGCGCCAGCAGCTTGCTGACAGGGGCTCTGGAAGCTTTCTTT	CASSLLTGALEAFF
TRBV27	-	once	TRBJ2-7	TGTGCCAGCAGTTTGGGGGGGCAGGGGATGTCCTACGAGCAGTACTTC	CASSLGGQGMSYEQYF
TRBV9	TRBD1	-	TRBJ1-2	TGTGCCAGCAGCCGTGGACAGGGGGACTATGGCTACACCTTC	CASSRGQGDYGYTF
TRBV19	TRBD1	-	TRBJ1-2	TGTGCCAGTCGACAGGGTATATATCCTAACTATGGCTACACCTTC	CASRQGIYPNYGYTF
TRBV19	-	-	TRBJ1-2	TGTGCCAGTAGTTCAACTCCGGGACAAACTCGCGTTCCGTGTTTC	CASSSTPGQTRVPCF